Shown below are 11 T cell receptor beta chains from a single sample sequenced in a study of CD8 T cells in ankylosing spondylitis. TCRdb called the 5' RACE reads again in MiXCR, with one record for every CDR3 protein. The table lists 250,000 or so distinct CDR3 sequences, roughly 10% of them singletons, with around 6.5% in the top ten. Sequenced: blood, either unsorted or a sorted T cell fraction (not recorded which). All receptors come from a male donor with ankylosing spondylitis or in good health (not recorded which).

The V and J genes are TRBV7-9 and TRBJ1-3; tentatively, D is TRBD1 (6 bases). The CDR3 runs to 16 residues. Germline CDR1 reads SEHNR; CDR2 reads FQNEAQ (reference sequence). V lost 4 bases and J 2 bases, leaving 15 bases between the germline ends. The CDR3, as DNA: TGTGCCAGCAGCTCGCCCCGACAGGATCCTGGAAACACCATATATTTT. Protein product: CASSSPRQDPGNTIYF.

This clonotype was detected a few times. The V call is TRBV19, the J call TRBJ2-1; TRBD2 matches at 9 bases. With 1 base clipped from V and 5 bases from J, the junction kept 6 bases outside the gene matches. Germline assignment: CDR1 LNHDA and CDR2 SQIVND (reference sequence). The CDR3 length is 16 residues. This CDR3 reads CASSIGLAGLDNEQFF. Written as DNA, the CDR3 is TGTGCCAGTAGTATAGGTCTAGCGGGACTTGACAATGAGCAGTTCTTC.

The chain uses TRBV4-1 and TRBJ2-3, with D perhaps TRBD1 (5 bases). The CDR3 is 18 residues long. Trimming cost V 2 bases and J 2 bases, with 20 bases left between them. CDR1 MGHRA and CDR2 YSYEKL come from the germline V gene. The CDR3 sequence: CASSQPARAGPYTDTQYF. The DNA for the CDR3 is TGCGCCAGCAGCCAACCTGCCCGGGCAGGGCCTTACACAGATACGCAGTATTTT.

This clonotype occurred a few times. This chain's CDR3 is CASSFRGGGSTQETQYF. Written as DNA, the CDR3 is TGCGCCAGCAGCTTCCGGGGCGGTGGCAGCACCCAAGAGACCCAGTACTTC. The gene calls are TRBV5-1 and TRBJ2-5; D may correspond to TRBD1 or TRBD2 (5 bases each). The CDR3 is made up of 17 amino acids. V gave up 2 bases and J gave up 1 base, with 18 bases separating them. CDR1 and CDR2 (germline): SGHRS, YFSETQ. The full variable domain, rest sourced from reference TRBV5-1 and TRBJ2-5, is KAGVTQTPRYLIKTRGQQVTLSCSPISGHRSVSWYQQTPGQGLQFLFEYFSETQRNKGNFPGRFSGRQFSNSRSEMNVSTLELGDSALYLCASSFRGGGSTQETQYFGPGTRLLVL.

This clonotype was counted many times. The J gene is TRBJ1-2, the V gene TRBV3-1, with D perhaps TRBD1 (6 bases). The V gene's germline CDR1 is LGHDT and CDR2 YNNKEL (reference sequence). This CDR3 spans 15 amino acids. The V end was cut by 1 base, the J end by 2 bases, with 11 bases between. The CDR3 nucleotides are TGTGCCAGCAGCCAAGGCATCGGACAGAACTATGGCTACACCTTC. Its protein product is CASSQGIGQNYGYTF.

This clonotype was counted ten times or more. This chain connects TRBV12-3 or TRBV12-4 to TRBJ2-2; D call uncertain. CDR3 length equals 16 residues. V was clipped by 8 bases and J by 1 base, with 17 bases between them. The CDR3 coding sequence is TGTGCCAGCTTGTGGTCCCGTACGGGGAACACCGGGGAGCTGTTTTTT. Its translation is CASLWSRTGNTGELFF.

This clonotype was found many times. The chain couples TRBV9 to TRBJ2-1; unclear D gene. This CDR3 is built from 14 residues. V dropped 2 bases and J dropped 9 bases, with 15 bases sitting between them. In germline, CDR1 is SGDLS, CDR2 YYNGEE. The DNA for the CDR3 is TGTGCCAGCAGCGTGGGTGGTAGCTTCGTTGAGCAGTTCTTC. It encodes CASSVGGSFVEQFF.

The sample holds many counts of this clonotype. The DNA for the CDR3 is TGCGCCAGCAGCTGGGGACTAGCTGACACCGGGGAGCTGTTTTTT. Translation: CASSWGLADTGELFF. The chain employs TRBV5-1 and TRBJ2-2, with TRBD2 identical over 9 bases. Germline values: CDR1 SGHRS, CDR2 YFSETQ. This CDR3 is built from 15 residues. After removal of 3 bases from V and 3 bases from J, the junction contained 3 bases not matched to a gene. The whole variable domain, filled in from reference TRBV5-1 and TRBJ2-2, reads KAGVTQTPRYLIKTRGQQVTLSCSPISGHRSVSWYQQTPGQGLQFLFEYFSETQRNKGNFPGRFSGRQFSNSRSEMNVSTLELGDSALYLCASSWGLADTGELFFGEGSRLTVL.

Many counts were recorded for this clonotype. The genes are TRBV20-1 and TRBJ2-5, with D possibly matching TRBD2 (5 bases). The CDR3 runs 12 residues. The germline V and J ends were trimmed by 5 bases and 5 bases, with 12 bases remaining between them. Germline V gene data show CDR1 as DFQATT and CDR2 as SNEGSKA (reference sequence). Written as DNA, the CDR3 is TGCAGTGCTCCCGCTAGCCCCGAGACCCAGTACTTC. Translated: CSAPASPETQYF.

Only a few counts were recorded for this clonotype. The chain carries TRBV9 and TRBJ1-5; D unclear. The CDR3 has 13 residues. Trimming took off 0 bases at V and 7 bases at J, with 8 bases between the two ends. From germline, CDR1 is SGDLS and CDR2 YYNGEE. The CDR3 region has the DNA TGTGCCAGCAGCGTAGGAGAATCGCAGCCCCAGCATTTT. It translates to CASSVGESQPQHF.

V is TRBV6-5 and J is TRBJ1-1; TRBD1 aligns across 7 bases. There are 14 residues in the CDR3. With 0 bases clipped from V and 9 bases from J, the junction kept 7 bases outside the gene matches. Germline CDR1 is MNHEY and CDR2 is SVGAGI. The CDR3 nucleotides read TGTGCCAGCAGTTACTCGGGTCAGGGGGGCCAAGCTTTCTTT. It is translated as CASSYSGQGGQAFF.